This TCR gamma chain was found in a study of Vδ1+ human thymocytes. Study-level points and caveats: Thymic TRG and TRD repertoires appeared highly polyclonal.

This CDR3 is 11 amino acids long. V lost 6 bases to trimming and J lost 10 bases; unmatched junction nucleotides: 9. The germline V gene encodes CDR1 EGSTGY and CDR2 YDSYTSSV. The template was reverse-transcribed extracted RNA. CDR3 amplicons came from multiplex PCR with pooled V-gene forward and constant-region reverse primers. TCRdb reran clone calling via CATT on the multiplex PCR reads. The sample holds about 22,000 gamma-chain clones, roughly an eighth seen once. This clone has a handful of counts. The antigen is unknown. The TCR originated in a child under two years old who had congenital heart surgery. This rearrangement joins TRGV4 to TRGJ1 or TRGJ2. Sequencing was carried out using Vdelta1+ gamma-delta thymocytes from the thymus. Subset in this sample: FACS-sorted CD3+ TCRalphabeta- TCRVdelta1+ TCRVdelta2- thymocytes. The CDR3 nucleotides read TGTGCCACCTGGAATCGAGCCAAGAAACTCTTT. Protein sequence: CATWNRAKKLF.